A selection of T cell receptor beta chains follows, all from one sample in a study of Ad26.COV2.S vaccination and SARS-CoV-2 variants. Some clones are missing from TCRdb's copy, which holds only in-frame ones; the method was immunoSEQ multiplex PCR. The repertoire holds about 440,000 clones, with 87% as singletons. The starting material was peripheral blood, obtained in a trial of Ad26.COV2.S vaccine versus placebo. All receptors come from a person aged 18 to 65 who received the Ad26.COV2.S COVID-19 vaccine or a placebo. Each CDR3 is given without its conserved first and last residue.

V: TRBV6-1; length: 12; J: TRBJ2-1; CDR3: ASSEAHRTFEQF
V: TRBV6-5; length: 11; J: TRBJ1-2; CDR3: ASSYGVEQDHT
V: TRBV11-3; length: 11; J: TRBJ2-5; CDR3: ASSLGGQETQY
V: TRBV30; length: 13; J: TRBJ2-5; CDR3: AWSQSGTVKETQY
V: TRBV28; length: 12; J: TRBJ2-7; CDR3: ASRPQGRGYEQY
V: TRBV7-2; length: 11; J: TRBJ2-1; CDR3: ASSFGTYNEQF
V: TRBV28; length: 13; J: TRBJ2-1; CDR3: ASTESGSSYNEQF
V: TRBV30; length: 12; J: TRBJ2-5; CDR3: AWGAGTHQETQY
V: TRBV27; length: 13; J: TRBJ2-3; CDR3: ASSFGGRATDTQY
V: TRBV19; length: 11; J: TRBJ2-3; CDR3: ASSSGRGDTQY
V: TRBV24-1; length: 12; J: TRBJ2-3; CDR3: ATSDSGSTDTQY
V: TRBV28; length: 13; J: TRBJ2-1; CDR3: ASSLGTDFHNEQF
V: TRBV19; length: 11; J: TRBJ2-1; CDR3: ASSIGQAGEQF
V: TRBV7-3; length: 12; J: TRBJ1-1; CDR3: ASSPTGEGTEAF
V: TRBV25-1; length: 15; J: TRBJ1-3; CDR3: ASTQPGGFVPGNTIY
V: TRBV6-2/TRBV6-3; length: 13; J: TRBJ2-3; CDR3: ASSPVGGGVVTQY
V: TRBV6-6; length: 9; J: TRBJ2-2; CDR3: ASKNTGELF
V: TRBV18; length: 9; J: TRBJ2-5; CDR3: ASSYQETQY
V: TRBV27; length: 11; J: TRBJ2-7; CDR3: ASRPTGAYEQY
V: TRBV7-8; length: 13; J: TRBJ1-1; CDR3: ASSPARLSGTEAF
V: TRBV18; length: 12; J: TRBJ1-5; CDR3: ASSPGYSNQPQH
V: TRBV28; length: 13; J: TRBJ2-1; CDR3: ASSLIAGSYNEQF
V: TRBV6-5; length: 12; J: TRBJ2-2; CDR3: ASSYGGDTGELF
V: TRBV5-4; length: 14; J: TRBJ2-7; CDR3: ASSPSRARPHYEQY
V: TRBV3-1/TRBV3-2; length: 13; J: TRBJ2-2; CDR3: ASSQRAGWTGELF
V: TRBV12-3/TRBV12-4; length: 10; J: TRBJ1-5; CDR3: ASSTSNQPQH